This TCR beta chain was found in a study of vaccination and CD4 T cells after COVID-19. Study-level information: There were six male and four female convalescents, and two of them were Hispanic. Each post-COVID sample was drawn after diagnosis, and the median interval was roughly 97 days (range 35 to 161).

The Oncomine TCR Beta short-read assay was applied to DNA of cultured CD4+ T cells. Via MiXCR, TCRdb re-called the PCR reads, giving one row per CDR3 protein. The table includes 11,000 or so distinct CDR3 sequences, roughly 45% detected once. Treatment described: 10-day PBMC culture with coronavirus spike peptide pools or control peptides (ViraFEST assay). With around 9.2 ug/ml peptide pools and roughly 9 IU/ml IL-2, PBMCs were cultured at fewer than 2.5 million per well. Negative selection recovered the CD4+ T cells once they had spent around 11 days in culture. Per germline, CDR1 SGDLS and CDR2 YYNGEE. This CDR3 comprises 15 residues. The J segment lost 7 bases and the V segment lost 2 bases, leaving 4 bases of the junction unmatched. This clonotype was detected a few times. Its matching antigen is unknown.

The genes are TRBV9 and TRBJ1-6, with 9 bases fitting TRBD1. The receptor comes from a human donor who had recovered from COVID-19. Material: CD4+ T cells from blood, cultured in vitro. The CDR3 region is CASSVGQGMNSPLHF. The CDR3 nucleotides read TGTGCCAGCAGCGTCGGACAGGGGATGAATTCACCCCTCCACTTT.